This T cell receptor beta chain was sequenced for a study of T cell clones after liver transplantation. Study summary: Three of eight recipients were HCV-positive; others had non-autoimmune, non-viral indications.

This clone was seen a few times. The target antigen is unknown. The CDR3 is 17 amino acids. V shed 4 bases and J 4 bases; nucleotides not matched to a gene: 8. CDR1 and CDR2 (germline): SGDLS, YYNGEE. Profiled with immunoSEQ multiplex PCR; TCRdb holds only in-frame clones, not every one. The data contain several hundred clones, 45% to 65% of them singletons. Sequencing of dividing CFSE-low cells from the MLR defined alloreactive TCRbeta sequences. Pre-transplant recipient cells met graft donor PBMCs, splenocytes, lymph-node cells, or third-party PBMCs. This sequence originates from a human patient who received a liver transplant. Some T cells may be provided by the graft donor. Sequences were obtained from CD8+ T cells from cultured PBMCs. The J gene is TRBJ2-6, the V gene TRBV9; the match to TRBD1 covers 10 bases. The chain's CDR3 is CASSKDRGRAGANVLTF. CDR3 DNA: TGTGCCAGCAGCAAAGACAGGGGGCGCGCGGGGGCCAACGTCCTGACTTTC. The full variable domain, completed using reference TRBV9 and TRBJ2-6, is DSGVTQTPKHLITATGQRVTLRCSPRSGDLSVYWYQQSLDQGLQFLIQYYNGEERAKGNILERFSAQQFPDLHSELNLSSLELGDSALYFCASSKDRGRAGANVLTFGAGSRLTVL.